This note documents a single T cell receptor (beta chain) sequence. Per the germline V gene, CDR1 is SGHNT and CDR2 is YYREEE (reference sequence). The V and J ends lost 0 bases and 0 bases, in that order; junction bases with no gene match: 3. There are 15 residues in the CDR3. The data originate from a study of blood T cell repertoires in COVID-19. Whole-study context: Samples of COVID-19 (acute and convalescent) were obtained from the United States, Italy and Spain.

TCRdb keeps only in-frame clones here, not all; method: immunoSEQ multiplex PCR. The table includes 300,000 or so clones, 80% to 90% detected once. The receptor's source is a woman between 45 and 65 years old who had recovered from COVID-19. The sample consisted of peripheral blood. This chain uses TRBV5-4 with TRBJ2-7; 7 bases align to TRBD2. The CDR3 region is CASSLVGGTSYEQYF. The CDR3 bases are TGTGCCAGCAGCTTGGTCGGGGGGACCTCCTACGAGCAGTACTTC.